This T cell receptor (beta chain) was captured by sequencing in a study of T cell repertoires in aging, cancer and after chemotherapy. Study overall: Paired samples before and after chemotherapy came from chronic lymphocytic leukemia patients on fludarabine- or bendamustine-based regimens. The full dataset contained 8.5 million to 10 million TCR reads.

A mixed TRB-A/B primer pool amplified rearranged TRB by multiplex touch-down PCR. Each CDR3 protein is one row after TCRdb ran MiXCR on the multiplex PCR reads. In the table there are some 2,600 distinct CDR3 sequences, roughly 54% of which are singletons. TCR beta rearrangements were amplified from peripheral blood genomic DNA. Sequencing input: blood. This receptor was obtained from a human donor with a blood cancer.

This CDR3 reads CASSLPGGTEAFF. In DNA form, the CDR3 reads TGTGCCAGCAGTTTACCAGGGGGCACTGAAGCTTTCTTT. The genes are TRBV12-3 or TRBV12-4 and TRBJ1-1; 7 bases are shared with TRBD1. The CDR3 extends over 13 amino acids. V dropped 2 bases and J dropped 4; count of bases not matched to a gene: 1.